The rows below give T cell receptor beta chains drawn from one sample of a study of T cells of healthy individuals. TCRdb re-derived calls from the 5' RACE reads in MiXCR, one entry per CDR3 protein. The profile shows around 53,000 distinct CDR3 sequences, roughly 15% of them singletons. The receptors come from a human donor in good health. CDR3s include the opening cysteine and the closing phenylalanine or tryptophan. D genes are given only for firm matches. Expanded clones get a size class; other rows say once, few or many, or leave the size out.

V	size	D	J	DNA	CDR3
TRBV18	NA	NA	TRBJ2-1	TGTGCCAGCTCACCGCCGGGCTTATCGTACAATGAGCAGTTCTTC	CASSPPGLSYNEQFF
TRBV6-5	NA	NA	TRBJ1-5	TGTGCCAGCAGGAAGGGCCGCAATCAGCCCCAGCATTTT	CASRKGRNQPQHF
TRBV5-1	NA	TRBD2	TRBJ2-5	TGCGCCAGCAGCGCCGCGGGGGAGGGCCGTAGGACCCAGTACTTC	CASSAAGEGRRTQYF
TRBV6-1	NA	TRBD1	TRBJ2-7	TGTGCCAGCAGTGAAGGTGGGACAGGGTACCACGAGCAGTACTTC	CASSEGGTGYHEQYF
TRBV5-5	many	NA	TRBJ2-7	TGTGCCAGCAGCTTGTCGGCCGGCAGCTCCTACGAGCAGTACTTC	CASSLSAGSSYEQYF
TRBV11-3	NA	TRBD2	TRBJ2-1	TGTGCCAGCAGCCTCACTAGCGGGACGGGGAATGAGCAGTTCTTC	CASSLTSGTGNEQFF
TRBV7-8	NA	NA	TRBJ2-1	TGTGCCAGCAGCTCTGGAGTCTCCGACTACAATGAGCAGTTCTTC	CASSSGVSDYNEQFF
TRBV29-1	NA	NA	TRBJ2-7	TGCAGCGTTGTGGGGTATGTCTACGAGCAGTACTTC	CSVVGYVYEQYF
TRBV7-2	few	NA	TRBJ2-2	TGTGCCAGTCCTGCCTACAACCAGGGGGAGCTGTTTTTT	CASPAYNQGELFF
TRBV2	NA	TRBD1	TRBJ1-2	TGTGCCAGCAGCGAACAGGGGGCTGATGGCTACACCTTC	CASSEQGADGYTF
TRBV6-5	many	NA	TRBJ1-5	TGTGCCAGCAGGGCGGGAATAGCTAGCAATCAGCCCCAGCATTTT	CASRAGIASNQPQHF
TRBV24-1	NA	NA	TRBJ2-3	TGTGCCACCAGGGACCCCGAAGATACGCAGTATTTT	CATRDPEDTQYF
TRBV6-2/TRBV6-3	few	NA	TRBJ2-3	TGTGCCAGCAGCTGGGGACTGTTCACAGATACGCAGTATTTT	CASSWGLFTDTQYF
TRBV12-3/TRBV12-4	many	NA	TRBJ2-1	TGTGCCAGCAGCCCGGGTCGAGACAATGAGCAGTTCTTC	CASSPGRDNEQFF
TRBV7-2	few	TRBD1	TRBJ1-1	TGTGCCAGCAGCATCCTGGACAGGGGGGACACTGAAGCTTTCTTT	CASSILDRGDTEAFF
TRBV6-5	many	NA	TRBJ2-7	TGTGCCAGCAGCCCTCTCGGAGGCTCCTACGAGCAGTACTTC	CASSPLGGSYEQYF
TRBV20-1	NA	TRBD1	TRBJ2-7	TGCAGTGCCCCAGGGGGCAGTAGATCGAGCGAGCAGTACTTC	CSAPGGSRSSEQYF
TRBV9	few	TRBD1	TRBJ2-7	TGTGCCAGCAGCGAGGGGACAGGGACATCCTACGAGCAGTACTTC	CASSEGTGTSYEQYF
TRBV10-3	many	TRBD2	TRBJ2-1	TGTGCCATCAGTGAGTTACAGCGGGAGGGCCGGCATGAGCAGTTCTTC	CAISELQREGRHEQFF
TRBV24-1	many	NA	TRBJ1-2	TGTGCCACAAGGGAAAACGAGGACTATGGCTACACCTTC	CATRENEDYGYTF
TRBV11-2	many	NA	TRBJ2-7	TGTGCCAGCAGCTTACGAATTGTCGGGAGCTCCTACGAGCAGTACTTC	CASSLRIVGSSYEQYF
TRBV2	NA	NA	TRBJ2-4	TGTACCAGCAGAGCAGTCGAAGCCAAAAACATTCAGTACTTC	CTSRAVEAKNIQYF
TRBV12-3/TRBV12-4	many	NA	TRBJ1-1	TGTGCCAGCAGTTTAGGGACAATGAACACTGAAGCTTTCTTT	CASSLGTMNTEAFF
TRBV30	NA	NA	TRBJ2-5	TGTGCCTGGAGTGGTCCCGGAACTAGCAAAGAGACCCAGTACTTC	CAWSGPGTSKETQYF
TRBV12-3/TRBV12-4	many	NA	TRBJ1-2	TGTGCCAGCCCTCAAGTGGGGGGGGCGCATGGCTACACCTTC	CASPQVGGAHGYTF
TRBV9	many	TRBD2	TRBJ2-1	TGTGCCAGCAGTGCCCTGGGGGAGCGGGGGATGGATGAGCAGTTCTTC	CASSALGERGMDEQFF
TRBV24-1	many	TRBD2	TRBJ2-3	TGTGCCACCACTACCGGCCGAGCGGGAGAGGTAGATACGCAGTATTTT	CATTTGRAGEVDTQYF
TRBV20-1	many	TRBD2	TRBJ2-1	TGCAGTGCTATTGCCCTAGCGGGAGGAAACAATGAGCAGTTCTTC	CSAIALAGGNNEQFF
TRBV19	NA	NA	TRBJ2-2	TGTGCCAGTAGTATCCGGGGCCTAAACACCGGGGAGCTGTTTTTT	CASSIRGLNTGELFF
TRBV4-3	many	NA	TRBJ1-1	TGCGCCAGCAGCCAGGGGTCAGGGGAGGAGGCTGAAGCTTTCTTT	CASSQGSGEEAEAFF
TRBV7-2	many	NA	TRBJ1-1	TGTGCCAGCAGCTTAGACAGGGTTAACACTGAAGCTTTCTTT	CASSLDRVNTEAFF
TRBV4-3	NA	NA	TRBJ2-6	TGCGCCAGCAGCCACCGGGGCTCTGGGGCCAACGTCCTGACTTTC	CASSHRGSGANVLTF
TRBV6-5	many	NA	TRBJ2-7	TGTGCCAGCAGTTACTCGTCCCCAGGGGAGCACTACGAGCAGTACTTC	CASSYSSPGEHYEQYF
TRBV6-1	NA	NA	TRBJ1-1	TGTGCCGGCAGTGGCATGAACACTGAAGCTTTCTTT	CAGSGMNTEAFF
TRBV12-3/TRBV12-4	NA	NA	TRBJ2-5	TGTGCCAGCTCCGAGCGAGAGACCCAGTACTTC	CASSERETQYF